This T cell receptor beta chain is from a study of graft-versus-host responses after intestinal transplantation. Study as a whole: Multivisceral, liver-intestinal, or isolated intestinal grafts were transplanted into recipients. Each recipient received anti-thymocyte globulin induction, then tacrolimus and steroids for approximately three years.

Of note for this clone: No antigen is known for it. The conserved closing phenylalanine or tryptophan is absent in this CDR3, likely reflecting a read error.

TCRdb keeps only in-frame clones here, not all; method: immunoSEQ multiplex PCR. This sample carries some 8,000 clones, 55% to 75% of them seen once, and the ten largest clones take 9.3%. General study results and limits: GvH clones were found in recipient marrow; some appeared first in ileum or blood. Peak circulating GvH clone levels tracked with early post-transplant HvG declines.

Intraepithelial and lamina propria lymphocytes were released after the graft tissue was processed. This clonotype was obtained from a human patient who received an intestinal transplant, so some T cells may come from the graft donor. The specimen comprised ileum tissue, sampled approximately 460 days after transplant.

CDR3 protein: CASSPGPSDGYTL. DNA for the CDR3: TGTGCCAGCAGCCCGGGTCCAAGTGATGGCTACACCCTC. The genes are TRBV5-6 and TRBJ1-2, with unresolved D. The ends were cut back, 4 bases at V and 6 bases at J, with 13 bases in the middle. Germline-derived CDR1 and CDR2 are SGHDT and YYEEEE. CDR3 length: 13 amino acids.